This T cell receptor (beta chain) emerged from a study of PD-1 blockade in mismatch repair-deficient tumors. Trimming removed 2 bases from V and 0 bases from J, with 11 bases in between. The length of the CDR3 is 15 residues. The germline V gene has CDR1 SGHDT and CDR2 YYEEEE. Mismatch repair deficiency was confirmed in all patients, by PCR or immunohistochemistry. Data came from immunoSEQ multiplex PCR; TCRdb stores just in-frame clones and leaves some out. Here the sample spans around 49,000 clones, 65% to 80% being singletons. This receptor was identified in an adult with mismatch repair-deficient cancer. The chain combines TRBV5-6 with TRBJ2-5; no reliable D call. This specimen was PBMCs, taken before pembrolizumab treatment. The chain's CDR3 is CASSLILDNQETQYF. DNA for the CDR3: TGTGCCAGCAGCTTAATCCTTGACAACCAAGAGACCCAGTACTTC.